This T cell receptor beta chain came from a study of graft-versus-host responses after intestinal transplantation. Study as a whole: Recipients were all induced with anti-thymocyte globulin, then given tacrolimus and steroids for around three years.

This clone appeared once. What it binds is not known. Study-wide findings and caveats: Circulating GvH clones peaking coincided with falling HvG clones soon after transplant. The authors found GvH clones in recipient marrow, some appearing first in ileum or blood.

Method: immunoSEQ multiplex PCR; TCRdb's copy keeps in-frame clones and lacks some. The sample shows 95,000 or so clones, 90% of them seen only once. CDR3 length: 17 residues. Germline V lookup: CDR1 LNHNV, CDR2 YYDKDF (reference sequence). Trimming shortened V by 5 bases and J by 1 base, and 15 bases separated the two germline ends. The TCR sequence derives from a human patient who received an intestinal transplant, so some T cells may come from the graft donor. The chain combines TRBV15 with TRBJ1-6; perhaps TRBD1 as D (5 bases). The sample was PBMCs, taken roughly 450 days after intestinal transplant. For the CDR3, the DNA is TGTGCCACCAGCGAGGCGGGGGGGTGGTCCTATAATTCACCCCTCCACTTT. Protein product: CATSEAGGWSYNSPLHF. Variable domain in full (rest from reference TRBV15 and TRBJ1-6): DAMVIQNPRYQVTQFGKPVTLSCSQTLNHNVMYWYQQKSSQAPKLLFHYYDKDFNNEADTPDNFQSRRPNTSFCFLDIRSPGLGDTAMYLCATSEAGGWSYNSPLHFGNGTRLTVT.